These 3 T cell receptor beta chains were all obtained from the same sample, sequenced in a study of cytomegalovirus exposure and HLA in healthy donors. A multiplex PCR was run with 60 Vbeta primers and 13 Jbeta primers. Using immunoSEQ multiplex PCR, the repertoire was profiled, and TCRdb retains in-frame clones only, with some absent. The table includes approximately 150,000 clones, roughly four fifths detected once. The specimen sequenced was PBMCs. The receptors stem from a girl aged 10 to 17 in good health and CMV-seropositive.

The chain carries TRBV7-2 and TRBJ2-3; TRBD2 agrees at 15 bases. The CDR3 totals 16 residues. Trimming took 5 bases from V and 6 from J; bases not matched to a gene: 6. The V gene's germline CDR1 is SGHTA and CDR2 FQGNSA. CDR3 bases: TGTGCCAGCAGCACGAGGACTAGCGGGGGGGCCGATACGCAGTATTTT. As protein: CASSTRTSGGADTQYF.

This clone was picked up one time. This chain links TRBV9 with TRBJ2-1; D unclear. Per germline, CDR1 SGDLS and CDR2 YYNGEE. Trimming removed 0 bases from V and 8 bases from J, with 15 bases in between. This CDR3 has 15 amino acids. CDR3 coding DNA: TGTGCCAGCAGCGTAGAACATGGAGTGGTAGATGAGCAGTTCTTC. It translates to CASSVEHGVVDEQFF.

The chain combines TRBV7-2 with TRBJ2-1; D is unresolved. V dropped 3 bases and J dropped 2 bases, with 14 bases sitting between them. The CDR3 runs to 16 residues. Germline assignment: CDR1 SGHTA and CDR2 FQGNSA. The CDR3 protein is CASSFVGGVPYNEQFF. CDR3 sequence (DNA): TGTGCCAGCAGCTTTGTCGGTGGTGTGCCCTACAATGAGCAGTTCTTC. Full variable domain (outside the CDR3, taken from reference TRBV7-2 and TRBJ2-1): GAGVSQSPSNKVTEKGKDVELRCDPISGHTALYWYRQSLGQGLEFLIYFQGNSAPDKSGLPSDRFSAERTGGSVSTLTIQRTQQEDSAVYLCASSFVGGVPYNEQFFGPGTRLTVL.